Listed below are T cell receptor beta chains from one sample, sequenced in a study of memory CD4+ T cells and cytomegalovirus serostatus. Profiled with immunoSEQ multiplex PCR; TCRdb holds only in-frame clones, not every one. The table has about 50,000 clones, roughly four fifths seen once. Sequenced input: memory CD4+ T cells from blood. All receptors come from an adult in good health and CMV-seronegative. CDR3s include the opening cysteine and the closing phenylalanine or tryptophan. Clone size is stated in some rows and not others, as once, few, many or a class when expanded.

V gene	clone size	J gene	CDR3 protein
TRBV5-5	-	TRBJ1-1	CASSLMANTEAFF
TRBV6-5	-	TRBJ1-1	CASSRMNTEAFF
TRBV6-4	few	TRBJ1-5	CASSLDRGSNQPQHF
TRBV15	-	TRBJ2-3	CATSRSGLGRTDTQYF
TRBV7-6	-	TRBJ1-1	CASSLYRGRNTEAFF
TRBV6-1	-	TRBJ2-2	CASSNTGGGGELFF
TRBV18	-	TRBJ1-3	CASSPDRTTPGGF
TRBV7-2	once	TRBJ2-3	CASSLDLGLRYF
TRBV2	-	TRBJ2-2	CASRRGETGELFF
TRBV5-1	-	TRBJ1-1	CASSSRQGLNTEAFF
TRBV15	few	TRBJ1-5	CATSKGQGNQPQHF
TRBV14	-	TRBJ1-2	CASSQGTDNYGYTF
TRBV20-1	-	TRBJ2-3	CSGRYTDTQYF
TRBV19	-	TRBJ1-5	CASTPQVMSNQPQHF
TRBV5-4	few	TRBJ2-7	CASSPEGTGDYEQYF
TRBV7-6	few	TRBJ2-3	CASSLPGTDTQYF
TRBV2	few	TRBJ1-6	CASSHDGYNSPLHF
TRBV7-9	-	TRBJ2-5	CASSSAGVRETQYF
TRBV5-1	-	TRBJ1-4	CASSLQGLSEKLFF
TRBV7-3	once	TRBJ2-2	CASRPLQGTGELFF
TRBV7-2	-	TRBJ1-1	CASSLVQGAGEAFF
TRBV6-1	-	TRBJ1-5	CASSEARGKYLSQHF
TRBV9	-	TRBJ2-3	CASTGYGGARDTQYF
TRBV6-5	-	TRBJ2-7	CASSYTPRGSSYEQYF
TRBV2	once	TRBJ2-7	CASLRDHSYEQYF